The 14 T cell receptor beta chains below come from one sample, sequenced in a study of cytomegalovirus exposure and HLA in healthy donors. Vbeta (60) and Jbeta (13) primers were used in the PCR. Libraries were prepared by immunoSEQ multiplex PCR; TCRdb keeps only in-frame clonotypes and omits some of them. The sample shows about 150,000 clones, about 74% of them seen only once. The material sequenced was PBMCs. The receptor set was obtained from a woman aged 40 to 55 in good health and CMV-seronegative.

V is TRBV5-6 and J is TRBJ2-7, with 10 positions matching TRBD1. The junction had 4 bases not matched to a gene; V was cut back by 3 bases and J by 4 bases. The CDR3 consists of 14 residues. The germline CDR1 and CDR2 sequences are SGHDT and YYEEEE. The CDR3 sequence is CASSSGQGRYEQYF. Written as DNA, the CDR3 is TGTGCCAGCAGCTCGGGACAGGGGCGGTACGAGCAGTACTTC.

V and J are TRBV21-1 and TRBJ1-2; TRBD1, as called in the table, went unchecked against the DNA. TRBV21-1 is termed a pseudogene. The CDR3 is made up of 14 amino acids. CDR3 region: CASSKVDISRGYTF. CDR3 nucleotides: TGTGCCAGCAGCAAAGTGGACATCAGCAGAGGCTACACCTTC.

The V gene is TRBV7-8, the J gene TRBJ2-5; D uncertain. The V end was cut by 2 bases, the J end by 1 base, with 5 bases between. The V gene's germline CDR1 is SGHVS and CDR2 FQNEAQ. The CDR3 spans 13 residues. CDR3 bases: TGTGCCAGCAGCTTATTTCGCCAAGAGACCCAGTACTTC. Translation gives CASSLFRQETQYF. Variable domain in full (rest from reference TRBV7-8 and TRBJ2-5): GAGVSQSPRYKVAKRGQDVALRCDPISGHVSLFWYQQALGQGPEFLTYFQNEAQLDKSGLPSDRFFAERPEGSVSTLKIQRTQQEDSAVYLCASSLFRQETQYFGPGTRLLVL.

The genes are TRBV12-5 and TRBJ1-4; 7 bases agree with TRBD1. Germline CDR1 reads LGHNT; CDR2 reads FRNRAP. V lost 1 base to trimming and J lost 8 bases; unmatched junction nucleotides: 7. The CDR3 has 15 amino acids. The chain's CDR3 is CASGLALGTAEKLFF. The CDR3 DNA sequence: TGTGCTAGTGGTTTGGCCCTCGGGACAGCAGAAAAACTGTTTTTT.

The rearrangement links TRBV2 to TRBJ2-7; 7 nucleotides line up with TRBD1. After removal of 8 bases from V and 3 bases from J, the junction contained 13 bases not matched to a gene. CDR1 and CDR2 from the germline V gene are SNHLY and FYNNEI. This CDR3 has 15 residues. CDR3: CASDPQGRTNYEQYF. DNA for the CDR3: TGTGCCAGCGACCCACAGGGGCGGACCAACTACGAGCAGTACTTC.

V usage is TRBV28 and J usage is TRBJ2-2; TRBD1 might be the D (6 bases). CDR1 MDHEN and CDR2 SYDVKM come from the germline V gene. Trimming shortened V by 3 bases and J by 2 bases, and 10 bases separated the two germline ends. This CDR3 spans 15 amino acids. The CDR3 DNA is TGTGCCAGCAGTTTGACACAGGGTAACACCGGGGAGCTGTTTTTT. Translated, it gives CASSLTQGNTGELFF. Together with reference TRBV28 and TRBJ2-2, the CDR3 gives the full variable domain: DVKVTQSSRYLVKRTGEKVFLECVQDMDHENMFWYRQDPGLGLRLIYFSYDVKMKEKGDIPEGYSVSREKKERFSLILESASTNQTSMYLCASSLTQGNTGELFFGEGSRLTVL.

The chain is built from TRBV10-3 and TRBJ1-2; 7 bases agree with TRBD1. The germline V gene encodes CDR1 ENHRY and CDR2 SYGVKD. This CDR3 region has 15 residues. Losses at the gene ends were 6 bases for V and 8 bases for J; bases not matched to a gene: 15. The CDR3 reads CAISGGTDTAGGYTF. The CDR3 bases are TGTGCCATCAGCGGCGGGACAGACACCGCGGGAGGCTACACCTTC.

This clone was detected only once. The V call is TRBV19, the J call TRBJ1-1; no clear D. This CDR3 has 13 residues. V shed 8 bases and J shed 3 bases, with 13 bases lying between them. Germline V gives CDR1 LNHDA, CDR2 SQIVND (reference sequence). This chain's CDR3 is CASEERRYTEAFF. CDR3 DNA: TGTGCCAGTGAGGAGAGGAGGTACACTGAAGCTTTCTTT.

This chain connects TRBV6-1 to TRBJ2-1; 9 bases fit TRBD2. Per the germline V gene, CDR1 is MNHNS and CDR2 is SASEGT. V shed 3 bases, J shed 5 bases, and the junction held 2 bases outside the gene matches. This CDR3 spans 14 amino acids. The CDR3 region has the DNA TGTGCCAGCAGTGAGCTAGCGGGGAACAATGAGCAGTTCTTC. Encoded protein: CASSELAGNNEQFF.

This chain uses TRBV6-1 with TRBJ2-3; TRBD1 agrees at 9 bases. With 7 bases clipped from V and 4 bases from J, the junction kept 3 bases outside the gene matches. The germline gives CDR1 MNHNS, CDR2 SASEGT. This CDR3 contains 13 residues. The CDR3 DNA reads TGTGCCAGCACCCGACAGGGGGCAGATACGCAGTATTTT. This encodes CASTRQGADTQYF.

The chain links TRBV6-6 to TRBJ1-3; weak D call: TRBD1 (6 bases). The CDR3 runs to 15 residues. Germline V lookup: CDR1 MNHNY, CDR2 SVGAGI (reference sequence). The V end lost 2 bases, the J end lost 0 bases, and 8 bases lay between the germline ends. As DNA, the CDR3 is TGTGCCAGCAGTTACCTGGACAGCTCTGGAAACACCATATATTTT. Translation: CASSYLDSSGNTIYF.

This clone showed up just a few times. The rearrangement joins TRBV10-3 to TRBJ1-3, with 9 bases matching TRBD1. The V gene's germline CDR1 is ENHRY and CDR2 SYGVKD. V was pared by 6 bases and J by 1 base, with 13 bases of the junction left unmatched. CDR3 size: 18 residues. In nucleotides, the CDR3 is TGTGCCATCAGCCCCCTTGGGGGACAGGGCTCTTCTGGAAACACCATATATTTT. Protein: CAISPLGGQGSSGNTIYF.

The J gene is TRBJ1-5, the V gene TRBV19, with TRBD1 matching over 7 bases. Germline CDR1 is LNHDA and CDR2 is SQIVND (reference sequence). The CDR3 covers 13 residues. The trim removed 11 bases at V and 0 bases at J, leaving 4 bases unmatched. The CDR3 loop is CAGGQVSNQPQHF. In DNA form, the CDR3 reads TGTGCCGGTGGACAGGTTAGCAATCAGCCCCAGCATTTT.

The chain couples TRBV5-1 to TRBJ1-1; tentatively, D is TRBD1 (5 bases). The CDR3 covers 15 residues. Between the trimmed V and J ends, which lost 5 bases and 0 bases, there was a span of 14 bases. Germline CDR1 SGHRS, CDR2 YFSETQ. The DNA for the CDR3 is TGCGCCAGCAGACCAGGGCACTACATGAACACTGAAGCTTTCTTT. As protein: CASRPGHYMNTEAFF.